One sample yielded the 6 T cell receptor beta chains listed below, sequenced in a study of blood T cells in healthy people across ages. Through a sample-barcoded 5' primer and a J-beta primer mix, a second PCR was run for about 7 to 12 cycles. MiXCR was run by TCRdb on the 5' RACE reads, yielding one entry per CDR3 protein. The sample lists around 780,000 distinct CDR3 sequences; approximately 60% were seen once. The sequenced sample consisted of blood. These receptors came from a man aged 35-49 years in good health.

This clonotype came up many times. As DNA, the CDR3 is TGTGCCAGCACCATAAGTCTTGACAATCCCTTAAGAGCTTTCTTT. Translation: CASTISLDNPLRAFF. The chain combines TRBV28 with TRBJ1-1; D not certain. The germline V and J ends were trimmed by 7 bases and 10 bases, with 25 bases remaining between them. CDR1 and CDR2 from the germline V gene are MDHEN and SYDVKM. The CDR3 totals 15 residues. Full variable domain (remainder filled in from reference TRBV28 and TRBJ1-1): DVKVTQSSRYLVKRTGEKVFLECVQDMDHENMFWYRQDPGLGLRLIYFSYDVKMKEKGDIPEGYSVSREKKERFSLILESASTNQTSMYLCASTISLDNPLRAFFGQGTRLTVV.

This clonotype was observed a few times. V is TRBV27 and J is TRBJ2-2, with no clear D. CDR3 length: 11 residues. From germline, CDR1 is MNHEY and CDR2 SMNVEV (reference sequence). The V and J ends lost 10 bases and 14 bases respectively, with 17 bases between them. The CDR3 reads CATFEAEHLFF. In DNA form, the CDR3 reads TGTGCCACATTCGAGGCCGAGCATCTGTTTTTT.

The J gene is TRBJ2-1, the V gene TRBV27, with 7 bases identical to TRBD2. Germline trimming cut 8 bases from V and 5 bases from J; bases unmatched to any gene: 9. This CDR3 contains 14 residues. CDR1 and CDR2 (germline): MNHEY, SMNVEV (reference sequence). CDR3 loop: CASRLSTSDNEQFF. CDR3 nucleotide sequence: TGTGCCAGCCGTCTTTCTACTAGCGACAATGAGCAGTTCTTC.

In this sample, this clonotype turned up a few times. The chain has TRBV4-1 and TRBJ1-2; possibly TRBD1 for D (5 bases). The CDR3 spans 16 residues. The V and J ends lost 0 bases and 2 bases respectively, with 13 bases between them. Per germline, CDR1 MGHRA and CDR2 YSYEKL. CDR3 in amino acids: CASSQEGTTGNYGYTF. The CDR3 coding sequence is TGCGCCAGCAGCCAAGAGGGTACAACAGGAAACTATGGCTACACCTTC.

The rearrangement uses TRBV25-1 and TRBJ2-5; no firm D call. Between the trimmed V and J ends, which lost 3 bases and 5 bases, there was a span of 4 bases. CDR1 MGHDK and CDR2 SYGVNS come from the germline V gene. CDR3 length equals 11 residues. The CDR3 DNA sequence: TGTGCCAGCAGTGATTACGAGACCCAGTACTTC. This encodes CASSDYETQYF.

At least ten counts were recorded for this clonotype. The chain has TRBV7-6 and TRBJ2-3, with D uncertain. CDR3 size: 14 residues. V was trimmed by 5 bases and J by 2 bases, leaving 11 bases between them. The germline gives CDR1 SGHVS, CDR2 FNYEAQ. Here the CDR3 reads CASSPNFITDTQYF. In DNA, the CDR3 is TGTGCCAGCAGCCCAAACTTCATCACAGATACGCAGTATTTT. The variable domain in full, with the rest retrieved from reference TRBV7-6 and TRBJ2-3, is GAGVSQSPRYKVTKRGQDVALRCDPISGHVSLYWYRQALGQGPEFLTYFNYEAQQDKSGLPNDRFSAERPEGSISTLTIQRTEQRDSAMYRCASSPNFITDTQYFGPGTRLTVL.